The next 21 T cell receptor beta chains were all read from a single sample in a study of cytomegalovirus exposure and HLA in healthy donors. PCR employed 60 Vbeta and 13 Jbeta primers. Assay used: immunoSEQ multiplex PCR; TCRdb lists only in-frame clones, some missing. The data contain fewer than 200,000 clones, 10% to 15% of them singletons. The sequenced sample consisted of PBMCs. Source of these receptors: a middle-aged man in good health and CMV-seropositive.

The V call is TRBV6-5, the J call TRBJ2-5, with 11 bases identical to TRBD2. CDR3 length: 15 residues. V gave up 6 bases and J gave up 1 base; unmatched junction bases: 4. Germline lookup yields CDR1 MNHEY and CDR2 SVGAGI. The CDR3 nucleotides read TGTGCCAGCAGGGCTAGCGGGGGGCGCCAAGAGACCCAGTACTTC. It codes for CASRASGGRQETQYF.

V and J are TRBV4-3 and TRBJ2-2, with 10 bases identical to TRBD2. V dropped 0 bases and J dropped 3; count of bases not matched to a gene: 7. CDR1 and CDR2 (germline): LGHNA, YSLEER. The CDR3 is made up of 18 amino acids. For the CDR3, the DNA is TGCGCCAGCAGCCAAGAACCCCCTAGCGGGGGCTACACCGGGGAGCTGTTTTTT. Amino acid sequence: CASSQEPPSGGYTGELFF.

There are a few counts of this clone. The V and J genes are TRBV6-5 and TRBJ1-2; 7 bases line up with TRBD1. Germline V gives CDR1 MNHEY, CDR2 SVGAGI. This CDR3 contains 13 residues. The V and J ends lost 4 bases and 2 bases, in that order; junction bases with no gene match: 1. CDR3 coding DNA: TGTGCCAGCAGTTCGACAGGGAACTATGGCTACACCTTC. Translation gives CASSSTGNYGYTF.

This clone appeared a few times. The chain uses TRBV15 and TRBJ2-2; D is unresolved. This CDR3 spans 15 amino acids. V lost 4 bases to trimming and J lost 0 bases, with 9 bases between them. Per the germline V gene, CDR1 is LNHNV and CDR2 is YYDKDF (reference sequence). The CDR3 reads CATSIGTTNTGELFF. The CDR3 DNA reads TGTGCCACCAGCATCGGTACGACGAACACCGGGGAGCTGTTTTTT.

Only a few counts were recorded for this clone. The V call is TRBV5-1, the J call TRBJ2-1, with 7 positions matching TRBD1. Germline CDR1 SGHRS, CDR2 YFSETQ. V trimming: 7 bases; J trimming: 7 bases; junction bases outside the gene matches: 11. The CDR3 is 14 amino acids. The CDR3 region is CASGTGAALNEQFF. The CDR3 DNA sequence: TGCGCCAGCGGTACAGGGGCCGCACTTAATGAGCAGTTCTTC.

The sample holds a few counts of this clone. The chain couples TRBV7-2 to TRBJ2-5; D remains unclear. Germline CDR1 and CDR2: SGHTA and FQGNSA. Trimming removed 1 base at V and 5 bases at J, with 5 bases between. CDR3 length: 12 amino acids. Here the CDR3 reads CASSLGRETQYF. Written as DNA, the CDR3 is TGTGCCAGCAGCTTAGGGCGGGAGACCCAGTACTTC.

Only a few counts were recorded for this clone. The chain employs TRBV12-5 and TRBJ2-5; tentatively, D is TRBD1 (6 bases). Trimming removed 2 bases from V and 3 bases from J, with 10 bases in between. The CDR3 has 14 amino acids. Germline loops: CDR1 LGHNT, CDR2 FRNRAP. The CDR3 protein is CASGLPQGKETQYF. The CDR3 DNA reads TGTGCTAGTGGTTTGCCCCAGGGGAAAGAGACCCAGTACTTC.

This clone showed up just a few times. V usage is TRBV5-1 and J usage is TRBJ1-6; TRBD1 matches at 11 bases. The CDR3 spans 16 residues. CDR1 and CDR2 from the germline V gene are SGHRS and YFSETQ. The V segment lost 5 bases and the J segment 5 bases; nucleotides outside the gene matches: 6. CDR3 bases: TGCGCCAGCAGGTCCGGACAGGGGGCCAATAATTCACCCCTCCACTTT. Translated: CASRSGQGANNSPLHF. Based on the CDR3 plus reference TRBV5-1 and TRBJ1-6, the full variable domain is KAGVTQTPRYLIKTRGQQVTLSCSPISGHRSVSWYQQTPGQGLQFLFEYFSETQRNKGNFPGRFSGRQFSNSRSEMNVSTLELGDSALYLCASRSGQGANNSPLHFGNGTRLTVT.

The chain is built from TRBV6-6 and TRBJ2-5; 7 positions match TRBD1. The CDR3 runs 16 residues. The V segment lost 7 bases and the J segment 0 bases; nucleotides outside the gene matches: 11. Germline V CDR1 and CDR2: MNHNY, SVGAGI (reference sequence). The CDR3 here is CASTHRGGGYQETQYF. The CDR3 coding sequence is TGTGCCAGCACCCACAGAGGGGGCGGGTACCAAGAGACCCAGTACTTC.

The chain's CDR3 is CASSTRTANTEAFF. CDR3 bases: TGTGCCAGCAGCACCCGGACAGCGAACACTGAAGCTTTCTTT. This rearrangement joins TRBV7-2 to TRBJ1-1; TRBD1 is a possible D gene (6 bases). The CDR3 spans 14 residues. V was trimmed by 5 bases and J by 1 base, leaving 11 bases between them. Germline V gene data show CDR1 as SGHTA and CDR2 as FQGNSA.

The genes are TRBV30 and TRBJ1-2; TRBD1 matches at 7 bases. CDR3 size: 14 residues. The junction had 9 bases not matched to a gene; V was cut back by 3 bases and J by 5 bases. The germline V gene has CDR1 GTSNPN and CDR2 SVGIG (reference sequence). The CDR3 coding sequence is TGTGCCTGGAGCGTAAGCACAGGGGCGTATGGCTACACCTTC. Amino acid sequence: CAWSVSTGAYGYTF.

This clone was seen a handful of times. The V call is TRBV4-1, the J call TRBJ2-5; 9 bases align to TRBD2. Germline CDR1 is MGHRA and CDR2 is YSYEKL. The CDR3 covers 17 residues. J was trimmed by 0 bases and V by 0 bases; bases with no gene match: 5. CDR3 loop: CASSQDLTSGYQETQYF. The DNA of the CDR3 is TGCGCCAGCAGCCAAGATCTCACTAGCGGGTACCAAGAGACCCAGTACTTC.

This clone has more than one count but fewer than ten. The chain uses TRBV4-2 and TRBJ1-2; 9 bases fit TRBD1. J lost 8 bases, V lost 2 bases, and 9 bases had no gene match. The CDR3 is 15 residues long. The germline CDR1 and CDR2 sequences are LGHNA and YNFKEQ. The CDR3 nucleotides read TGTGCCAGCAGCCAAACCGGGACAGGGACTATCGGCTACACCTTC. As protein: CASSQTGTGTIGYTF.

This chain links TRBV4-2 with TRBJ1-2, with D uncertain. Per the germline V gene, CDR1 is LGHNA and CDR2 is YNFKEQ. Trimming took 2 bases from V and 0 from J, leaving 10 bases between them. The CDR3 sequence is 15 residues long. This chain's CDR3 is CASSQSSESNYGYTF. As DNA, the CDR3 is TGTGCCAGCAGCCAAAGCAGCGAATCTAACTATGGCTACACCTTC.

The V and J genes are TRBV19 and TRBJ2-1, with 13 bases matching TRBD2. Germline V lookup: CDR1 LNHDA, CDR2 SQIVND (reference sequence). V dropped 5 bases and J dropped 2; count of bases not matched to a gene: 6. CDR3 size: 17 residues. The CDR3 loop reads CASSLRGTSGAYNEQFF. The CDR3 DNA reads TGTGCCAGTAGTCTGCGGGGGACTAGCGGGGCCTACAATGAGCAGTTCTTC.

There are a few counts of this clone. The chain employs TRBV29-1 and TRBJ2-1, with 10 bases lining up with TRBD2. Germline assignment: CDR1 SQVTM and CDR2 ANQGSEA. Losses at the gene ends were 7 bases for V and 6 bases for J; bases not matched to a gene: 9. The length of the CDR3 is 14 residues. CDR3 nucleotides: TGCAGCGCCGGCCTAGCGGGGGTTTTCAATGAGCAGTTCTTC. Its protein is CSAGLAGVFNEQFF.

The chain employs TRBV4-1 and TRBJ2-7; 7 nucleotides match TRBD1. The CDR3 spans 16 residues. Trimming cost V 2 bases and J 4 bases; bases outside gene matches: 11. CDR1 and CDR2 from the germline V gene are MGHRA and YSYEKL. The CDR3 sequence: CASSQTPSRTGYEQYF. CDR3 in DNA: TGCGCCAGCAGCCAAACCCCATCCCGGACAGGTTACGAGCAGTACTTC.

The genes are TRBV28 and TRBJ1-1; 8 bases fit TRBD1. Germline V gene sequence: CDR1 MDHEN, CDR2 SYDVKM. CDR3 length equals 16 residues. The junction had 8 bases not matched to a gene; V was cut back by 5 bases and J by 0 bases. The CDR3 DNA reads as TGTGCCAGCAGTACCCCTCGACAGGGGATGAACACTGAAGCTTTCTTT. Translating it yields CASSTPRQGMNTEAFF.

This clone came up a few times. The chain recombines TRBV7-2 with TRBJ2-4; tentatively, D is TRBD2 (6 bases). V lost 5 bases to trimming and J lost 6 bases, with 11 bases between them. CDR3 length: 13 residues. Germline CDR1 and CDR2: SGHTA and FQGNSA. CDR3 sequence reads: CASSLREVNIQYF. The CDR3 DNA reads as TGTGCCAGCAGCCTCAGGGAGGTAAACATTCAGTACTTC.

The rearrangement joins TRBV25-1 to TRBJ2-3; 8 positions match TRBD1. V was clipped by 1 base and J by 6 bases; unmatched bases: 12. The CDR3 has 17 residues. The germline V gene encodes CDR1 MGHDK and CDR2 SYGVNS. DNA of the CDR3: TGTGCCAGCAGTGAATGGGGCAGGGGGCAGTCCACCGATACGCAGTATTTT. Amino acid sequence: CASSEWGRGQSTDTQYF.

This clone has only a few counts. The genes are TRBV11-2 and TRBJ2-1; D is possibly TRBD2 (5 bases). This CDR3 region has 13 residues. The V and J ends lost 2 bases and 9 bases respectively, with 11 bases between them. Per germline, CDR1 SGHAT and CDR2 FQNNGV. In DNA, the CDR3 is TGTGCCAGCAGCTTATCACCCCGGGGTGAGCAGTTCTTC. This codes for CASSLSPRGEQFF.